This TCR beta chain was found in a study of chemoradiotherapy in HPV16-positive cancers. At the level of the study: Functional T-cell assays on two HPV16-positive patients' cells defined candidate HPV-specific clones and common TCR motifs.

This CDR3 has 16 amino acids. J lost 6 bases, V lost 4 bases, and 11 bases had no gene match. Overall study results and limits: Non-HPV-specific T cells did not expand in tumors during treatment, whereas candidate HPV-specific clones and E7-related motifs did.

Turning to this clone: Its matching antigen is unknown.

TCRdb keeps only in-frame clones here, not all; method: immunoSEQ multiplex PCR. This repertoire shows some 27,000 clones, approximately 92% found once; its top ten account for 22%. The sequences come from blood, collected from a patient who underwent chemoradiotherapy. The clonotype comes from a human donor with HPV-associated anogenital cancer. The rearrangement uses TRBV5-3 and TRBJ2-1, with 9 bases matching TRBD2. TRBV5-3 is reported as an ORF; its role is uncertain. The CDR3 DNA is TGTGCCAGAAGCATTTCCCGGACTAGCGAGGTCAATGAGCAGTTCTTC. Residues: CARSISRTSEVNEQFF.